At least ten counts were recorded for the clone carrying this T cell receptor (beta chain). These data belong to a study of PD-L1 blockade in urothelial cancer. On the study more broadly: Timepoints chosen for blood analysis were 3 weeks (second dose) and 6 weeks after treatment start.

What went into each PCR as a spike was synthetic TCR analog templates. The protocol was immunoSEQ multiplex PCR, while the TCRdb copy is restricted to in-frame clones and leaves out a portion. The sample consists of about 87,000 clones, roughly 84% of them appearing once. Time point: pretreatment peripheral blood. Germline loops: CDR1 SGDLS, CDR2 YYNGEE. This CDR3 is built from 13 residues. The ends were cut back, 3 bases at V and 2 bases at J, with 8 bases in the middle. This receptor was identified in a man aged 60-69 years with urothelial cancer. This rearrangement joins TRBV9 to TRBJ1-1, with no clear D. The source material was PBMCs, sampled around atezolizumab (anti-PD-L1) treatment. CDR3: CASSAVTNTEAFF. The CDR3 DNA reads TGTGCCAGCAGCGCCGTAACTAACACTGAAGCTTTCTTT.